The 26 T cell receptor beta chains given below trace back to one sample, sequenced in a study of cytomegalovirus exposure and HLA in healthy donors. The primer mix had 60 Vbeta and 13 Jbeta primers. Assay used: immunoSEQ multiplex PCR; TCRdb lists only in-frame clones, some missing. The table has under 250,000 clones, roughly 79% seen once. Sequenced material: PBMCs. The receptors were sampled from a man younger than 45 in good health and CMV-seronegative.

This rearrangement joins TRBV2 to TRBJ1-5, with a weak D call TRBD1 (6 bases). CDR1 and CDR2 from the germline V gene are SNHLY and FYNNEI. Trimming cost V 5 bases and J 12 bases, with 11 bases left between them. The CDR3 runs to 11 residues. The CDR3 here is CASSNRVFQHF. As DNA, the CDR3 is TGTGCCAGCAGTAACAGGGTTTTCCAGCATTTT.

V usage is TRBV11-2 and J usage is TRBJ2-1; 10 nucleotides line up with TRBD2. The V gene's germline CDR1 is SGHAT and CDR2 FQNNGV. Trimming removed 5 bases from V and 4 bases from J; junction bases left unmatched: 8. The CDR3 covers 16 residues. CDR3 nucleotides: TGTGCCAGCAGCAAAACTAGCGGGATAGGATACAATGAGCAGTTCTTC. Translation: CASSKTSGIGYNEQFF.

The chain has TRBV5-1 and TRBJ1-1; possible D gene TRBD1, 6 bases. The V gene lost 1 base and the J gene lost 3 bases, with 10 bases spanning the gap. The CDR3 covers 14 residues. The germline V gene encodes CDR1 SGHRS and CDR2 YFSETQ. CDR3 region: CASSLRGGDTEAFF. The CDR3 bases are TGCGCCAGCAGCTTGAGAGGGGGGGACACTGAAGCTTTCTTT.

The rearrangement uses TRBV27 and TRBJ1-4, with D unresolved. The germline CDR1 and CDR2 sequences are MNHEY and SMNVEV (reference sequence). The CDR3 loop spans 13 amino acids. The V end lost 4 bases, the J end lost 8 bases, and 11 bases lay between the germline ends. The DNA for the CDR3 is TGTGCCAGCAGTTCAGGCCGTGGAGAAAAACTGTTTTTT. Encoded protein: CASSSGRGEKLFF.

V and J are TRBV15 and TRBJ2-2; 7 bases align to TRBD2. Trimming took 1 base from V and 1 from J; bases not matched to a gene: 6. Germline CDR1 LNHNV, CDR2 YYDKDF (reference sequence). CDR3 length: 17 amino acids. For the CDR3, the DNA is TGTGCCACCAGCAGAGCAGCGGGACGTCGGAACACCGGGGAGCTGTTTTTT. Translated, it gives CATSRAAGRRNTGELFF.

This clone has a handful of counts. The chain carries TRBV2 and TRBJ2-2; 8 positions agree with TRBD2. This CDR3 has 13 residues. From germline, CDR1 is SNHLY and CDR2 FYNNEI. V was clipped by 10 bases and J by 3 bases; unmatched bases: 4. The CDR3 coding sequence is TGTGCCACCGGGAGGGGTTACACCGGGGAGCTGTTTTTT. As protein: CATGRGYTGELFF. Full variable domain (rest looked up from reference TRBV2 and TRBJ2-2): EPEVTQTPSHQVTQMGQEVILRCVPISNHLYFYWYRQILGQKVEFLVSFYNNEISEKSEIFDDQFSVERPDGSNFTLKIRSTKLEDSAMYFCATGRGYTGELFFGEGSRLTVL.

This chain joins TRBV11-3 and TRBJ2-1; weak D call: TRBD2 (6 bases). CDR1 and CDR2 from the germline V gene are SGHNT and YENEEA. The V gene lost 7 bases and the J gene lost 0 bases, with 13 bases spanning the gap. This CDR3 contains 15 residues. In DNA, the CDR3 is TGTGCCAGCACCGGACGGGGGAGCTCCTACAATGAGCAGTTCTTC. Protein product: CASTGRGSSYNEQFF.

The J gene is TRBJ2-7, the V gene TRBV5-4; 7 bases agree with TRBD2. The CDR3 is made up of 13 amino acids. Germline CDR1 and CDR2: SGHNT and YYREEE (reference sequence). V shed 2 bases and J 8 bases; nucleotides not matched to a gene: 7. CDR3 protein: CASSFRDYQQQYF. The CDR3 DNA sequence: TGTGCCAGCAGCTTTCGGGACTATCAACAGCAGTACTTC.

The chain combines TRBV5-8 with TRBJ2-7; weak D call: TRBD1 (5 bases). Per germline, CDR1 SGHTS and CDR2 YDEGEE. The CDR3 covers 14 residues. V lost 1 base, J lost 2 bases, and 10 bases lay in between. The CDR3 reads CASSLRTSTYEQYF. The CDR3 nucleotides read TGTGCCAGCAGCTTGAGGACATCCACCTACGAGCAGTACTTC.

V gene TRBV29-1 combines with J gene TRBJ2-6, with D maybe TRBD2 (5 bases). Trimming pared 2 bases from V and 1 base from J, leaving 15 bases between. There are 17 residues in the CDR3. From germline, CDR1 is SQVTM and CDR2 ANQGSEA. The CDR3 nucleotides read TGCAGCGTTGAAAAGTCGGTACGAGGGTCTGGGGCCAACGTCCTGACTTTC. Residues: CSVEKSVRGSGANVLTF.

V is TRBV6-4 and J is TRBJ2-5; D unclear. Trimming took 2 bases from V and 5 from J, leaving 12 bases between them. Germline lookup yields CDR1 MRHNA and CDR2 SNTAGT. This CDR3 contains 14 residues. CDR3 coding DNA: TGTGCCAGCAGTGACCCTTCGGGTTCGGAGACCCAGTACTTC. Its protein is CASSDPSGSETQYF.

This chain uses TRBV7-9 with TRBJ1-1; D uncertain. The CDR3 sequence is 12 residues long. Germline CDR1 is SEHNR and CDR2 is FQNEAQ (reference sequence). Trimming removed 3 bases from V and 3 bases from J, with 5 bases in between. The CDR3 sequence: CASSLSDTEAFF. CDR3 DNA: TGTGCCAGCAGCTTGTCTGACACTGAAGCTTTCTTT.

The V and J genes are TRBV6-6 and TRBJ1-1; tentatively, D is TRBD1 (6 bases). Germline-derived CDR1 and CDR2 are MNHNY and SVGAGI (reference sequence). V lost 4 bases, J lost 4 bases, and 19 bases lay in between. This CDR3 is 16 amino acids long. CDR3 protein: CASSSQGRAGSTEAFF. CDR3 DNA sequence: TGTGCCAGCAGTTCACAGGGCCGGGCAGGGAGCACTGAAGCTTTCTTT.

The chain's CDR3 is CATRQVDSYEQYF. The CDR3 region has the DNA TGTGCCACAAGACAGGTAGATTCCTACGAGCAGTACTTC. V and J are TRBV6-6 and TRBJ2-7, with D possibly TRBD1 on 6 matching bases. CDR3 length: 13 amino acids. Trimming removed 10 bases from V and 1 base from J, with 14 bases in between. Germline loops: CDR1 MNHNY, CDR2 SVGAGI (reference sequence).

The V and J genes are TRBV7-6 and TRBJ2-7, with 14 bases lining up with TRBD2. CDR1 is SGHVS and CDR2 is FNYEAQ in the germline V gene. The CDR3 is 17 amino acids. Trimming removed 1 base from V and 4 bases from J; junction bases left unmatched: 6. The CDR3 coding sequence is TGTGCCAGCAGCTTAGGGACAGGGACTAGCGGGGGTTACGAGCAGTACTTC. Amino acids: CASSLGTGTSGGYEQYF.

The chain joins TRBV11-1 to TRBJ2-4; possible D gene TRBD2, 6 bases. The germline CDR1 and CDR2 sequences are SGHAT and FQDESV (reference sequence). V lost 2 bases to trimming and J lost 0 bases, with 17 bases between them. The CDR3 consists of 18 residues. Written as DNA, the CDR3 is TGTGCCAGCAGCTTAACGGGGTCGGCGGGACTAGCCAAAAACATTCAGTACTTC. It specifies CASSLTGSAGLAKNIQYF.

The chain recombines TRBV2 with TRBJ2-5; the match to TRBD2 covers 11 bases. CDR3 length: 17 amino acids. Per germline, CDR1 SNHLY and CDR2 FYNNEI. The trim removed 2 bases at V and 3 bases at J, leaving 8 bases unmatched. CDR3 amino acids: CASSERGGLAVEETQYF. The CDR3 nucleotides read TGTGCCAGCAGTGAAAGGGGGGGACTAGCGGTGGAAGAGACCCAGTACTTC.

The V and J genes are TRBV6-5 and TRBJ2-1; no clear D. V was pared by 4 bases and J by 5 bases, with 9 bases between. Germline CDR1 MNHEY, CDR2 SVGAGI. The CDR3 has 13 amino acids. The CDR3 DNA reads as TGTGCCAGCAGTTTCCGTAATGACAATGAGCAGTTCTTC. The encoded protein is CASSFRNDNEQFF.

The J gene is TRBJ2-7, the V gene TRBV5-1; 9 bases map to TRBD1. Trimming took 7 bases from V and 0 from J; bases not matched to a gene: 5. There are 14 residues in the CDR3. CDR1 SGHRS and CDR2 YFSETQ come from the germline V gene. CDR3 sequence: CASDPGQGSYEQYF. As DNA, the CDR3 is TGCGCCAGCGACCCGGGACAGGGCTCCTACGAGCAGTACTTC.

The V gene is TRBV10-1, the J gene TRBJ2-1; 16 bases align to TRBD2. Per germline, CDR1 WNHNN and CDR2 SYGVQD (reference sequence). Trimming cost V 10 bases and J 2 bases; bases outside gene matches: 8. The CDR3 length is 17 residues. As DNA, the CDR3 is TGCGCCACTCCGCCCGGGACTAGCGGGAGGGCCTACAATGAGCAGTTCTTC. As protein: CATPPGTSGRAYNEQFF.

The rearrangement uses TRBV15 and TRBJ1-1, with 7 bases that match TRBD1. The CDR3 is made up of 15 amino acids. V lost 2 bases, J lost 3 bases, and 6 bases stayed unmatched. Germline-derived CDR1 and CDR2 are LNHNV and YYDKDF (reference sequence). Written as DNA, the CDR3 is TGTGCCACCAGCAGACCGACAGGGTTTTACACTGAAGCTTTCTTT. Translated: CATSRPTGFYTEAFF.

The chain links TRBV28 to TRBJ2-1; no clear D. V lost 5 bases and J 5 bases, leaving 16 bases between the germline ends. Germline-derived CDR1 and CDR2 are MDHEN and SYDVKM. This CDR3 contains 15 residues. The CDR3 DNA is TGTGCCAGCAGTAGGTCAGAGGCGCGCCACAATGAGCAGTTCTTC. Translating it yields CASSRSEARHNEQFF.

This chain links TRBV6-5 with TRBJ2-7; 7 nucleotides line up with TRBD2. The germline gives CDR1 MNHEY, CDR2 SVGAGI. CDR3 length equals 13 residues. Trimming took 6 bases from V and 1 from J; bases not matched to a gene: 3. Here the CDR3 reads CASRLATSYEQYF. In DNA form, the CDR3 reads TGTGCCAGCAGACTAGCGACGTCCTACGAGCAGTACTTC.

CDR3 protein: CASSRKREGLRSYEQYF. The CDR3 nucleotides are TGTGCCAGCAGTAGGAAGCGGGAGGGCCTTCGGTCCTACGAGCAGTACTTC. The rearrangement links TRBV27 to TRBJ2-7; 10 bases align to TRBD2. This CDR3 is 17 amino acids long. V lost 5 bases to trimming and J lost 1 base; unmatched junction nucleotides: 11. CDR1 and CDR2 (germline): MNHEY, SMNVEV (reference sequence).

The V call is TRBV5-1, the J call TRBJ1-1, with unresolved D. This CDR3 has 15 amino acids. Per the germline V gene, CDR1 is SGHRS and CDR2 is YFSETQ. Deletions cut 1 base from V and 1 base from J, with 11 bases between. In DNA, the CDR3 is TGCGCCAGCAGCTTGCACGGTTTAAGGAACACTGAAGCTTTCTTT. Amino acids: CASSLHGLRNTEAFF.

This chain uses TRBV7-9 with TRBJ1-2; no definite D call. Trimming pared 4 bases from V and 2 bases from J, leaving 11 bases between. Germline V gene data show CDR1 as SEHNR and CDR2 as FQNEAQ (reference sequence). This CDR3 region has 14 residues. CDR3 DNA sequence: TGTGCCAGCAGCTCGGTGATACAGAACTATGGCTACACCTTC. Residues: CASSSVIQNYGYTF.